This is a list of T cell receptor beta chains from one sample in a study of T cell responses to AZD1222 COVID-19 vaccine. The data were produced by immunoSEQ multiplex PCR, yet TCRdb's version contains in-frame clones alone and is incomplete. In the table there are about 150,000 clones, 75% to 95% of which are singletons. The source was peripheral blood, collected 28 days after the second AZD1222 dose. These receptors originate from an adult who received the AZD1222 COVID-19 vaccine. Both conserved end residues are part of each CDR3. A D gene is named only where the DNA matches it firmly. Clone size is not always given. Where it is, it says once, few, many or a class for expanded clones.

TRBD1	few	15	TRBV5-4	TRBJ1-1	TGTGCCAGCAGCTTGGGGGACAGATTGAACACTGAAGCTTTCTTT	CASSLGDRLNTEAFF
.	once	13	TRBV11-2	TRBJ2-7	TGTGCCAGCAGCCTACACCCAGGGGCCGAGCAGTACTTC	CASSLHPGAEQYF
TRBD1	.	13	TRBV5-5	TRBJ1-2	TGTGCCAGCAGTTTGGACAGGGGAAAAGGCTACACCTTC	CASSLDRGKGYTF
.	.	15	TRBV3-1/TRBV3-2	TRBJ1-3	TGTGCCAGCAGCCGCAGGGCAGGCTCTGGAAACACCATATATTTT	CASSRRAGSGNTIYF
TRBD1	.	13	TRBV18	TRBJ1-2	TGTGCCAGCTCACCTACAGGGGATCGTGGCTACACCTTC	CASSPTGDRGYTF
.	.	14	TRBV24-1	TRBJ2-2	TGTGCCACCAGTGATTGGCGGGACACCGGGGAGCTGTTTTTT	CATSDWRDTGELFF
.	.	13	TRBV27	TRBJ1-1	TGTGCCAGCAGAAAACAGGGGAACACTGAAGCTTTCTTT	CASRKQGNTEAFF
.	.	15	TRBV3-1/TRBV3-2	TRBJ1-2	TGTGCCAGCAGCCAAGAAATGACGGAGAGCTATGGCTACACCTTC	CASSQEMTESYGYTF
.	.	16	TRBV5-1	TRBJ2-3	TGCGCCAGCAGCTTGGGCGTAGACAGACTCACAGATACGCAGTATTTT	CASSLGVDRLTDTQYF
TRBD2	.	16	TRBV27	TRBJ2-1	TGTGCCAGCAGTTTATCGAGACTAGCGGGACGCAATGAGCAGTTCTTC	CASSLSRLAGRNEQFF
.	.	14	TRBV7-9	TRBJ2-7	TGTGCCAGCAGCCCCCCAGGTGGCTCCTACGAGCAGTACTTC	CASSPPGGSYEQYF
.	.	15	TRBV5-1	TRBJ2-5	TGCGCCAGCAGCTTGGGACAGGTTGGAAAAGAGACCCAGTACTTC	CASSLGQVGKETQYF
.	.	10	TRBV15	TRBJ2-7	TGTGCCACCAGGGCACGGGGGCAGTACTTC	CATRARGQYF
.	.	14	TRBV10-1	TRBJ2-1	TGCGCCAGCAGTGGGAACAGGGCCTACAATGAGCAGTTCTTC	CASSGNRAYNEQFF
.	.	12	TRBV15	TRBJ2-2	TGTGCCACCGGTGCAGGGGCCGGGGAGCTGTTTTTT	CATGAGAGELFF
TRBD2	.	15	TRBV18	TRBJ2-3	TGTGCCAGCTCACTGACTAGCGGCCCCACAGATACGCAGTATTTT	CASSLTSGPTDTQYF
.	.	14	TRBV6-1	TRBJ1-1	TGTGCCAGCAGTGAGAGCCCGGGGGGCACTGAAGCTTTCTTT	CASSESPGGTEAFF
TRBD1	.	13	TRBV5-1	TRBJ2-5	TGCGCCAGCAGTACCGGGACAGTAGGGACCCAGTACTTC	CASSTGTVGTQYF
TRBD1	.	14	TRBV6-5	TRBJ1-1	TGTGCCAGCAGGCCCCGGGACAGGGTATTTGAAGCTTTCTTT	CASRPRDRVFEAFF
.	.	11	TRBV12-3/TRBV12-4	TRBJ2-7	TGTGCCAGCAGTTTAGCTGGAGAGCAGTACTTC	CASSLAGEQYF
TRBD1	.	15	TRBV6-5	TRBJ1-1	TGTGCCAGCACCATGGTCCCGGACAGGGGCACTGAAGCTTTCTTT	CASTMVPDRGTEAFF
.	.	13	TRBV5-4	TRBJ1-5	TGTGCCAGCAGCTTGGCGGGGACCCAGCCCCAGCATTTT	CASSLAGTQPQHF
TRBD1	once	14	TRBV7-2	TRBJ2-7	TGTGCCAGCAGCTCTCCAAGGGGGCCCTACGAGCAGTACTTC	CASSSPRGPYEQYF
.	few	13	TRBV7-9	TRBJ1-2	TGTGCCAGCACTGACCGAACTAACTATGGCTACACCTTC	CASTDRTNYGYTF
.	.	13	TRBV7-6	TRBJ1-1	TGTGCCAGCAGCTTAAAAACCAACACTGAAGCTTTCTTT	CASSLKTNTEAFF
.	.	12	TRBV5-6	TRBJ2-7	TGTGCCAGCAGCTTGTCCCCCTTGGAGCAGTACTTC	CASSLSPLEQYF
.	.	17	TRBV10-3	TRBJ2-1	TGTGCCATCAGTGGACAGGGGGCCCTACTAGCGGGCGATGAGCAGTTCTTC	CAISGQGALLAGDEQFF
TRBD2	.	16	TRBV5-4	TRBJ2-5	TGTGCCAGCAGCTTGGGAAGCGGGAGTTTCCAAGAGACCCAGTACTTC	CASSLGSGSFQETQYF
.	once	15	TRBV15	TRBJ2-7	TGTGCCACCAGCATCTCAGTAGTCACAGGGCGCGAGCAGTACTTC	CATSISVVTGREQYF
.	once	16	TRBV11-2	TRBJ2-3	TGTGCCAGCAGCTTAGATCGGTACGGGGAGGTGGATACGCAGTATTTT	CASSLDRYGEVDTQYF
.	.	13	TRBV2	TRBJ2-3	TGTGCCAGCAAGGGCGAGAGCACAGATACGCAGTATTTT	CASKGESTDTQYF
.	.	17	TRBV27	TRBJ2-3	TGTGCCAGCAGTTCCCGCCGGCAGGCCCCGTTTAAGGGTACGCAGTATTTT	CASSSRRQAPFKGTQYF
.	.	14	TRBV27	TRBJ1-1	TGTGCCAGCAGTTTATCCCGGGGGGACACTGAAGCTTTCTTT	CASSLSRGDTEAFF
TRBD1	.	15	TRBV6-5	TRBJ1-3	TGTGCCAGCAGTACGACAGGGTTCTCTGGAAACACCATATATTTT	CASSTTGFSGNTIYF
.	.	15	TRBV4-2	TRBJ2-7	TGTGCCAGCAGCCCGAGGCCCAGTGACACCTACGAGCAGTACTTC	CASSPRPSDTYEQYF
.	.	13	TRBV11-2	TRBJ1-4	TGTGCCAGCAGTCTCGTAGGGAATGAAAAACTGTTTTTT	CASSLVGNEKLFF